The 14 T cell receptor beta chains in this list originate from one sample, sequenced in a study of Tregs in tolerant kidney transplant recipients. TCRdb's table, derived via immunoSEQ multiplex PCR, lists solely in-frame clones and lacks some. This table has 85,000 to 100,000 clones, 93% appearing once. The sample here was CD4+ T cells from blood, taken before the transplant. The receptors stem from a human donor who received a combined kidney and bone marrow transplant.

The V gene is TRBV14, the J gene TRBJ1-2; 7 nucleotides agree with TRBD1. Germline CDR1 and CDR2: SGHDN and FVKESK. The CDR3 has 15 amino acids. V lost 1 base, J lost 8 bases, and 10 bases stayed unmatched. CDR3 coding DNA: TGTGCCAGCAGCCAAGGGGACAGACCAAGGAGAGGCTACACCTTC. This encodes CASSQGDRPRRGYTF.

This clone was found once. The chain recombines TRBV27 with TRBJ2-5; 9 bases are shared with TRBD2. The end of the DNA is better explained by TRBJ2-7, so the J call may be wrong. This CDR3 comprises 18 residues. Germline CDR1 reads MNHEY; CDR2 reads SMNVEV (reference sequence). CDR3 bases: TGTGCCAGCAGTAAATCTAGAAGCGGGAGGTTAATTCCTTACGAGCAGTACTTC. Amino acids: CASSKSRSGRLIPYEQYF.

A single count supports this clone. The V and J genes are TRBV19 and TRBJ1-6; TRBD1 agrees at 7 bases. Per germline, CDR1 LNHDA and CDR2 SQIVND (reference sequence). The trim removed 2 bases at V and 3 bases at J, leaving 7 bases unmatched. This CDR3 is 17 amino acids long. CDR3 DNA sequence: TGTGCCAGTAGTATAAGGGGGCAGAAAAACTATAATTCACCCCTCCACTTT. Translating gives CASSIRGQKNYNSPLHF.

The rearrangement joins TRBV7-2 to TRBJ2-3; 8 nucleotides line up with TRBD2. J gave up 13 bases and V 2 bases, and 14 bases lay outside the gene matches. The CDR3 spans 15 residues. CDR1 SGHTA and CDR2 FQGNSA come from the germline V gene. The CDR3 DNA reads TGTGCCAGCAGCTTATCCGGGGGGGGACCTCAAATAGAGTATTTT. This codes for CASSLSGGGPQIEYF.

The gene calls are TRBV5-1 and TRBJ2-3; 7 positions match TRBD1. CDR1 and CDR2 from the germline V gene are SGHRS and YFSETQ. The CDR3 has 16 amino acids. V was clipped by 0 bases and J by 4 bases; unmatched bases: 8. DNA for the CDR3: TGCGCCAGCAGCTTGGAAGGCAGGGGGTTTGCAGATACGCAGTATTTT. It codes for CASSLEGRGFADTQYF.

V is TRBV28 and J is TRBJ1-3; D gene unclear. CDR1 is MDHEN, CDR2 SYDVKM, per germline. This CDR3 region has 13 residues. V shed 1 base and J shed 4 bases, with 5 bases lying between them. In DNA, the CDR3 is TGTGCCAGCAGTTTATTACTGGGAAACACCATATATTTT. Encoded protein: CASSLLLGNTIYF.

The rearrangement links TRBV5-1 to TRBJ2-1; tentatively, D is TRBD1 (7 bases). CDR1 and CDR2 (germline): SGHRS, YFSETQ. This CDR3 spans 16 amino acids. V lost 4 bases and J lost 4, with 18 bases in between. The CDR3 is CASSPAGGYLYNEQFF. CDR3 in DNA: TGCGCCAGCAGCCCCGCAGGGGGGTACCTTTACAATGAGCAGTTCTTC.

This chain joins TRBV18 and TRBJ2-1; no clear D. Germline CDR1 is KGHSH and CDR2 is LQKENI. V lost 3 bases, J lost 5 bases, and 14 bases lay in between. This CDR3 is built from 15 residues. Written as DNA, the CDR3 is TGTGCCAGCTCACCTGCGAACAGAAAAGACAATGAGCAGTTCTTC. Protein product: CASSPANRKDNEQFF.

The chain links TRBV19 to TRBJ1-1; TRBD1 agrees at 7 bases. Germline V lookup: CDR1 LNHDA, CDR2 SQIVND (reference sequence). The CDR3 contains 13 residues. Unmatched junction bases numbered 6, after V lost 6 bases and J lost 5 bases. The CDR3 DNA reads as TGTGCCAGTAGGCCCAGGGGGGAGACTGAAGCTTTCTTT. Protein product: CASRPRGETEAFF.

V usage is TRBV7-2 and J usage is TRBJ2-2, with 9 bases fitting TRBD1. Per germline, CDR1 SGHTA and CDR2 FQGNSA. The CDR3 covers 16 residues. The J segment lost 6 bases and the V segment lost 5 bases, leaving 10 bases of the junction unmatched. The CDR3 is CASSRLGTGISGELFF. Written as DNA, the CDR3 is TGTGCCAGCAGCCGCCTTGGGACAGGGATTTCCGGGGAGCTGTTTTTT.

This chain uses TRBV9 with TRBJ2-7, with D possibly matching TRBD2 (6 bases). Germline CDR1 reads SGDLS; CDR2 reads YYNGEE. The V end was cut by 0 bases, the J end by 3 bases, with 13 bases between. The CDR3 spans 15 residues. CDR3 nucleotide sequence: TGTGCCAGCAGCGTAGGAGACAAAGCGGGCTACGAGCAGTACTTC. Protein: CASSVGDKAGYEQYF.

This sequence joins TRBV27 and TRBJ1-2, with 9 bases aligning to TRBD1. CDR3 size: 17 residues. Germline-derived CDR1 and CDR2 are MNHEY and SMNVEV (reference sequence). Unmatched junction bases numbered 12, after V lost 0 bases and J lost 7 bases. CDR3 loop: CASSLSISTGGLSGYTF. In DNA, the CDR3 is TGTGCCAGCAGTTTATCGATCTCTACAGGGGGCCTTAGTGGCTACACCTTC.

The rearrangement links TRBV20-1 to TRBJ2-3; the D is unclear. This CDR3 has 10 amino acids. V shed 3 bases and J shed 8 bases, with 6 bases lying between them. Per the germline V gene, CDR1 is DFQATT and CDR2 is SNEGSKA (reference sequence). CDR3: CSARSRTQYF. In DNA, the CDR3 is TGCAGTGCTAGGAGCCGTACGCAGTATTTT.

The CDR3 reads CASRLTDTQYF. DNA of the CDR3: TGCGCCAGCAGACTCACAGATACGCAGTATTTT. The V gene is TRBV5-1, the J gene TRBJ2-3, with unresolved D. Germline V CDR1 and CDR2: SGHRS, YFSETQ. The V end lost 5 bases, the J end lost 2 bases, and 3 bases lay between the germline ends. This CDR3 has 11 amino acids.